This T cell receptor beta chain comes out of a study of sequential checkpoint blockade in melanoma. The CDR3 consists of 15 residues. CDR1 and CDR2 (germline): WNHNN, SYGVQD (reference sequence). V lost 2 bases and J lost 3; bases outside the gene matches: 1. Clones were read by immunoSEQ multiplex PCR, and TCRdb kept only the in-frame ones, dropping some. The sample yields 31,000 or so clones, 75% to 90% seen once. Treatment defined: randomized to nivolumab then ipilimumab (arm A) or the reverse (arm B). PBMC sorting kept live CD3+CD8+ cells without CD19 or CD56. This material consisted of CD8+ T cells sorted from blood (inferred from file names), taken from a patient given nivolumab and ipilimumab in sequence. The receptor comes from a human donor with melanoma. The J gene is TRBJ2-1, the V gene TRBV10-1, with 10 bases matching TRBD1. CDR3: CASSERDRGYNEQFF. CDR3 coding DNA: TGCGCCAGCAGTGAGCGGGACAGGGGCTACAATGAGCAGTTCTTC.